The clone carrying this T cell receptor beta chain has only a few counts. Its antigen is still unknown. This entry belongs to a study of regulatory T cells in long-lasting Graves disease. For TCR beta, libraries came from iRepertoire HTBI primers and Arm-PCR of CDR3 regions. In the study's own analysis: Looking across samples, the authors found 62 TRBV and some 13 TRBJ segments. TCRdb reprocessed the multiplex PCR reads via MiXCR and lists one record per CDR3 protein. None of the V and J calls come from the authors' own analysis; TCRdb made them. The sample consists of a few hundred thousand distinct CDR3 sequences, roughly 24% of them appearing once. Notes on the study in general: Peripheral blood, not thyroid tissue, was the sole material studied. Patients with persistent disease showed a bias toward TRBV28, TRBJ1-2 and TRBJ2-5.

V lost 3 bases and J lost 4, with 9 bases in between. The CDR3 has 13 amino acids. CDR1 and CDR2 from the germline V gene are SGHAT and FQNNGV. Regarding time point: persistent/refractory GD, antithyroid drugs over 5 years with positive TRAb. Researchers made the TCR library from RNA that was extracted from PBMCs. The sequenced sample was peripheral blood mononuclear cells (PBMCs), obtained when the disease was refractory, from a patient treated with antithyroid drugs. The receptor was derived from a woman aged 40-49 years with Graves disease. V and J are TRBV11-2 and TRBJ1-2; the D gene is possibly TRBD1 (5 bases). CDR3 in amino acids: CASSFGGTYGYTF. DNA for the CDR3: TGTGCCAGCAGCTTCGGGGGTACCTATGGCTACACCTTC.